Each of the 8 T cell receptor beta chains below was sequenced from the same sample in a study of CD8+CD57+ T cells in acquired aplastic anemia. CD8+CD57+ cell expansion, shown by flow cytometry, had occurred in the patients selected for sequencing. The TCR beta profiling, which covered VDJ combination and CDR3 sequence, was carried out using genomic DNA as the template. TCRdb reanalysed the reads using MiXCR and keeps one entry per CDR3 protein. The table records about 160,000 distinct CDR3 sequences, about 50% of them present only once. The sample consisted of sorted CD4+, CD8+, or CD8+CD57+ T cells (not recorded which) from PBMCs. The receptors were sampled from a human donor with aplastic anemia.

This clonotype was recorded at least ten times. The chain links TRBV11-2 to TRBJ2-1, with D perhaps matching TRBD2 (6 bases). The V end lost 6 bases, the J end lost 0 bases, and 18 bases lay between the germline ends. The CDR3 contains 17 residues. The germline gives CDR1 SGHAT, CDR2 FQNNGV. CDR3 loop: CASSATVGGSSYNEQFF. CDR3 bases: TGTGCCAGCAGTGCAACGGTGGGGGGAAGCTCCTACAATGAGCAGTTCTTC.

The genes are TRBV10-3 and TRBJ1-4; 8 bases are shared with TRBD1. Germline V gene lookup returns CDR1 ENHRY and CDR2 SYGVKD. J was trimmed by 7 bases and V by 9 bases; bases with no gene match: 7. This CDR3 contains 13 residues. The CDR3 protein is CAIGQGEGEKLFF. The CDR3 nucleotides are TGTGCCATTGGACAGGGAGAAGGTGAAAAACTGTTTTTT.

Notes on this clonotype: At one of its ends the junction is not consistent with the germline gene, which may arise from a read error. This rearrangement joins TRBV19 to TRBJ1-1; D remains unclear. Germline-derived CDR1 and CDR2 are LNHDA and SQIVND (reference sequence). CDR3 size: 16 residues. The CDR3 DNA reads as TGTGCCAGTACCCTAATAGTAGGCGGATCGAACACTGAAGCTTCCTTT. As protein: CASTLIVGGSNTEASF.

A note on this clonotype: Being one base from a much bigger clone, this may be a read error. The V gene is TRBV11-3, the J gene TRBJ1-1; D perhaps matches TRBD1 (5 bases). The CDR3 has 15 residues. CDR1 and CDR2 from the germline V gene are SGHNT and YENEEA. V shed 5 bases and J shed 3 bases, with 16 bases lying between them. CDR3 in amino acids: CASSPFSRADTEAFF. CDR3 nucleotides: TGTGCCAGCAGCCCTTTCTCCAGGGCGGACACTGAAGCTTTCTTT.

The CDR3 DNA reads TGTGCCAGCAGCAGCCAGACTAGACACGAGCAGTACTTC. Translated, it gives CASSSQTRHEQYF. The chain links TRBV7-9 to TRBJ2-7, with a tentative D call TRBD2 (6 bases). Germline lookup yields CDR1 SEHNR and CDR2 FQNEAQ (reference sequence). Trimming stripped 5 bases from V and 5 bases from J, with 13 bases between. There are 13 residues in the CDR3.

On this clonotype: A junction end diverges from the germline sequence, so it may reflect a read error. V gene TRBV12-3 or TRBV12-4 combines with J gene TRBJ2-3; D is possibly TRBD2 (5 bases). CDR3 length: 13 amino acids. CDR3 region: CAGSFASTDTHYF. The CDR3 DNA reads TGTGCCGGCAGTTTCGCTAGCACAGATACGCATTATTTT.

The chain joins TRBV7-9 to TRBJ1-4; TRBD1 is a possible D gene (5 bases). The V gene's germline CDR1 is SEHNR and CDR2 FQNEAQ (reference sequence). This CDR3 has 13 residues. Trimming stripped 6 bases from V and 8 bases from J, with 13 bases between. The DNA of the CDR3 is TGTGCCAGCAGTAGGGGTGGAGGGGAAAAACTGTTTTTT. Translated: CASSRGGGEKLFF.

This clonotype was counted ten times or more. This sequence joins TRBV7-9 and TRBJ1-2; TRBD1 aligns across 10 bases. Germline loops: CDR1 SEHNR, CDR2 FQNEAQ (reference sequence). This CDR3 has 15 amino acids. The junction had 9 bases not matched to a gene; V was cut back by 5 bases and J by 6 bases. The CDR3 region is CASSPTTGGANGYTF. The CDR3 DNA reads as TGTGCCAGCAGCCCAACGACAGGGGGCGCGAATGGCTACACCTTC.